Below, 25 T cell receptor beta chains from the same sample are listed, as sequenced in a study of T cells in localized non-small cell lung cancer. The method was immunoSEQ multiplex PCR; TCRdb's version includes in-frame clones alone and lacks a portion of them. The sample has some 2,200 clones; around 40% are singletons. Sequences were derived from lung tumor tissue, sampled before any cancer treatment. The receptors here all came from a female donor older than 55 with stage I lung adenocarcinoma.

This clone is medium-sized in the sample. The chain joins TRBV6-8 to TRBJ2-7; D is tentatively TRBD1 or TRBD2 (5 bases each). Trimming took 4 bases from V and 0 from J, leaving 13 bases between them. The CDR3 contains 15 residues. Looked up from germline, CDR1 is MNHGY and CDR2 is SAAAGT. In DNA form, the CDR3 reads TGTGCCAGCAGTTGGGACCACCGTAACTCCTACGAGCAGTACTTC. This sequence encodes CASSWDHRNSYEQYF.

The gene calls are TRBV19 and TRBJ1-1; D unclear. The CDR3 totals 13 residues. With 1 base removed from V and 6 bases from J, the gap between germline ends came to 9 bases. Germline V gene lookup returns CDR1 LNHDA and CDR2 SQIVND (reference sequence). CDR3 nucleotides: TGTGCCAGTAGTATAGGTCAGAAAGCTGAAGCTTTCTTT. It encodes CASSIGQKAEAFF.

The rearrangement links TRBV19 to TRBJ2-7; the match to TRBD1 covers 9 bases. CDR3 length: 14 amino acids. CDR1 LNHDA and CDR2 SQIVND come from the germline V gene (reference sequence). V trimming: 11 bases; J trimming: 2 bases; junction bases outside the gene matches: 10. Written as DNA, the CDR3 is TGTGCCTCTCAGGACAGGGGAAAACCCTACGAGCAGTACTTC. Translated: CASQDRGKPYEQYF.

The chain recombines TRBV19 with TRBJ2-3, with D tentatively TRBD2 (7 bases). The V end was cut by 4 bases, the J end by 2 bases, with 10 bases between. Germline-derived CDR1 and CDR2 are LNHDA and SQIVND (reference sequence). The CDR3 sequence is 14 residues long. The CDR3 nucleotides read TGTGCCAGTAGTAGGGGGGGCCTCACAGATACGCAGTATTTT. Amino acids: CASSRGGLTDTQYF.

The CDR3 sequence: CASSILRSTGELFF. Here the CDR3 DNA reads TGTGCCAGTAGTATCCTCAGGAGCACCGGGGAGCTGTTTTTT. The chain is built from TRBV19 and TRBJ2-2; D gene ambiguous. Germline lookup yields CDR1 LNHDA and CDR2 SQIVND (reference sequence). CDR3 length: 14 residues. V was trimmed by 3 bases and J by 4 bases, leaving 9 bases between them.

CDR3 protein: CASSMWGPGEGTQYF. The CDR3 DNA reads TGTGCCAGTAGTATGTGGGGGCCCGGGGAAGGTACGCAGTATTTT. This rearrangement joins TRBV19 to TRBJ2-3; D may be TRBD1 (6 bases). The germline CDR1 and CDR2 sequences are LNHDA and SQIVND (reference sequence). The V end was cut by 3 bases, the J end by 8 bases, with 18 bases between. The CDR3 consists of 15 residues.

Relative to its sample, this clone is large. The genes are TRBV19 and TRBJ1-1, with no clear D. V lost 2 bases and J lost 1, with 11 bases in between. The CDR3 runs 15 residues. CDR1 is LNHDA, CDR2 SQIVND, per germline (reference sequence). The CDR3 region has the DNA TGTGCCAGTAGTATACAGGCCCGCCCGAACACTGAAGCTTTCTTT. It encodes CASSIQARPNTEAFF.

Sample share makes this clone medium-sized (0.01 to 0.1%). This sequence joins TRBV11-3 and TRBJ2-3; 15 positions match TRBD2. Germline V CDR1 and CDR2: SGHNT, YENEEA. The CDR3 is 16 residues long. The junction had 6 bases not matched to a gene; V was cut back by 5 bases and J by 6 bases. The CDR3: CASSAGTSGRRDTQYF. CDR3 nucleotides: TGTGCCAGCAGCGCTGGGACTAGCGGGAGGAGGGATACGCAGTATTTT.

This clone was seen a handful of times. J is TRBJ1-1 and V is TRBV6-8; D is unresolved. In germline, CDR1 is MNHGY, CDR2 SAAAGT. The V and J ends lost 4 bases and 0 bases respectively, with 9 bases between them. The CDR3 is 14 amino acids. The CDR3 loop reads CASSLGFLNTEAFF. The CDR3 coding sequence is TGTGCCAGCAGTTTAGGGTTTTTGAACACTGAAGCTTTCTTT.

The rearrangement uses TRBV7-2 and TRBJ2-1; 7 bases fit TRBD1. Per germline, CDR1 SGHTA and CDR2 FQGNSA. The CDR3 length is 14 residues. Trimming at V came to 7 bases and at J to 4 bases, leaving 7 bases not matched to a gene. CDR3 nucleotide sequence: TGTGCCAGCACAGGGGGACAGCTTTACAATGAGCAGTTCTTC. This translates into CASTGGQLYNEQFF.

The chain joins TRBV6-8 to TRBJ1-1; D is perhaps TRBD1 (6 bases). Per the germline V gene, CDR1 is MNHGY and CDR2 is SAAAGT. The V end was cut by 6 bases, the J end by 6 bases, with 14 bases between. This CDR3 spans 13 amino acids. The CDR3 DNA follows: TGTGCCAGCAGCGACCAGGGGCGTCCTGAAGCTTTCTTT. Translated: CASSDQGRPEAFF.

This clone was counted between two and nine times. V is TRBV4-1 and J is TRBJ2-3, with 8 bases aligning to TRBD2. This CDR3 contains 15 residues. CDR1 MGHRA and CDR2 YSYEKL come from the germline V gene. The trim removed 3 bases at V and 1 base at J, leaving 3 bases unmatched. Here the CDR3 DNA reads TGCGCCAGCAGCCAGATGACTAGCGGCACAGATACGCAGTATTTT. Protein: CASSQMTSGTDTQYF.

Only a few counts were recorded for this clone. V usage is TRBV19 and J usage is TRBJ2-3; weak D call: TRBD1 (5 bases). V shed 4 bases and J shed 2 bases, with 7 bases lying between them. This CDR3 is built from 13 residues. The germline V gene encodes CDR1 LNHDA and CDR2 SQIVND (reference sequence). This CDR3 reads CASSKGVTDTQYF. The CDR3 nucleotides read TGTGCCAGTAGTAAAGGGGTCACAGATACGCAGTATTTT.

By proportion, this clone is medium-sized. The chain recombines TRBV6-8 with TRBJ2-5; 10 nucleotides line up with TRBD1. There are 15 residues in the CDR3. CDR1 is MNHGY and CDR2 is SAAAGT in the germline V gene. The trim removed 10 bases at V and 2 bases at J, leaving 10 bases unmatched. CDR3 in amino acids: CANKTDRGEQETQYF. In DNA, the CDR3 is TGTGCCAACAAAACGGACAGGGGGGAACAAGAGACCCAGTACTTC.

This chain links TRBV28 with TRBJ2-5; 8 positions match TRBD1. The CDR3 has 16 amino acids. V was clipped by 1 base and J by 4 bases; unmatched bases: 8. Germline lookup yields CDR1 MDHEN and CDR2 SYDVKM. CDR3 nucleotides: TGTGCCAGCAGTTTATACGGACAGGGCGACGCAGAGACCCAGTACTTC. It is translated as CASSLYGQGDAETQYF.

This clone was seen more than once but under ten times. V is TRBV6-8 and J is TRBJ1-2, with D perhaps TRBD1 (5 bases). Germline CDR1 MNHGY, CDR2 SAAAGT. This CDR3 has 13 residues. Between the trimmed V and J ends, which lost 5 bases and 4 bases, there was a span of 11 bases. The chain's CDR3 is CASSETATYGYTF. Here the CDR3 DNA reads TGTGCCAGCAGTGAGACAGCCACCTATGGCTACACCTTC.

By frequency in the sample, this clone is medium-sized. The CDR3 spells CASSLELAAYYGYTF. In nucleotides, the CDR3 is TGTGCCAGCAGCTTGGAGCTCGCAGCCTACTATGGCTACACCTTC. The chain links TRBV11-3 to TRBJ1-2; D is uncertain. Per the germline V gene, CDR1 is SGHNT and CDR2 is YENEEA. V was clipped by 3 bases and J by 3 bases, with 14 bases between them. CDR3 size: 15 residues.

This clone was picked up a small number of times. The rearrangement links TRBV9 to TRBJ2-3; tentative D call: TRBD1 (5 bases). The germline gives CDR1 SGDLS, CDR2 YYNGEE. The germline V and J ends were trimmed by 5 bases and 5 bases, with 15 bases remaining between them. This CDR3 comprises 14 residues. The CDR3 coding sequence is TGTGCCAGCAGTTTAGAACCTAGGGGAGATACGCAGTATTTT. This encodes CASSLEPRGDTQYF. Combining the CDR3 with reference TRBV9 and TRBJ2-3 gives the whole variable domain DSGVTQTPKHLITATGQRVTLRCSPRSGDLSVYWYQQSLDQGLQFLIQYYNGEERAKGNILERFSAQQFPDLHSELNLSSLELGDSALYFCASSLEPRGDTQYFGPGTRLTVL.

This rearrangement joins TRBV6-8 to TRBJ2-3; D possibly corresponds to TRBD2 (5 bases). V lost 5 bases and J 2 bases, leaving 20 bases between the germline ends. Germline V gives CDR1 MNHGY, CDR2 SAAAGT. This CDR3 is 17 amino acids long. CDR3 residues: CASSKALTSSATDTQYF. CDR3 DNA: TGTGCCAGCAGTAAAGCCCTTACTAGTTCCGCCACAGATACGCAGTATTTT.

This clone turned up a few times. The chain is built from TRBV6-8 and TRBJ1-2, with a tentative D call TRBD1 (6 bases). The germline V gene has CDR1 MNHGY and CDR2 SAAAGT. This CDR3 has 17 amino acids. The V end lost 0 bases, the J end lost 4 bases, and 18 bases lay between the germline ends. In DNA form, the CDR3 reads TGTGCCAGCAGTTACTCGAGGTCACCCCGGACAGTCTATGGCTACACCTTC. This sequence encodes CASSYSRSPRTVYGYTF.

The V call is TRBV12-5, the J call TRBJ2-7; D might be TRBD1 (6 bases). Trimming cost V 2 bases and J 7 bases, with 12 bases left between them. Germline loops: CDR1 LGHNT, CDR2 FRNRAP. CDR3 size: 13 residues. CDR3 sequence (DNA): TGTGCTAGTGGTTTGTCCGGGACAAGTGAGCAGTACTTC. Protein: CASGLSGTSEQYF.

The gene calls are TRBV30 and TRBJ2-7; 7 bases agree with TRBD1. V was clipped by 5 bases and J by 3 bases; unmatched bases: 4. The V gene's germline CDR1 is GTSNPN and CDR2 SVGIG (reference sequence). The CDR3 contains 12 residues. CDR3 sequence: CAWGNRGYEQYF. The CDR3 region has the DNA TGTGCCTGGGGAAACAGGGGCTACGAGCAGTACTTC.

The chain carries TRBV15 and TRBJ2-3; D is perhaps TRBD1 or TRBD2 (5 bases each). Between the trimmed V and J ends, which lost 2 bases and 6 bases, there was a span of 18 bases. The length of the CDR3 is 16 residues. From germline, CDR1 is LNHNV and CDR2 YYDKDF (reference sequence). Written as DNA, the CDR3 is TGTGCCACCAGCAGAAGGGTTCGGGGCGGTGCGGATACGCAGTATTTT. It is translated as CATSRRVRGGADTQYF.

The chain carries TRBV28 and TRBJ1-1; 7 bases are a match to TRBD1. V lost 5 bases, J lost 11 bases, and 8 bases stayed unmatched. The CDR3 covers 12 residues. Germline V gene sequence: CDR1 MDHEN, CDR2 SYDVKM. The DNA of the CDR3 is TGTGCCAGCAGTATCTACACAGGGGCCGCTTTCTTT. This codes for CASSIYTGAAFF.

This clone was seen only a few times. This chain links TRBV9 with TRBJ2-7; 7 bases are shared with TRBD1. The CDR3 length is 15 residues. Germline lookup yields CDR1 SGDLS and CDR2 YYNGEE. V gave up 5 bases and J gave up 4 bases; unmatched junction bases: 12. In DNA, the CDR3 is TGTGCCAGCAGTGAAAGCCGGGACAGCTTTTACGAGCAGTACTTC. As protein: CASSESRDSFYEQYF.